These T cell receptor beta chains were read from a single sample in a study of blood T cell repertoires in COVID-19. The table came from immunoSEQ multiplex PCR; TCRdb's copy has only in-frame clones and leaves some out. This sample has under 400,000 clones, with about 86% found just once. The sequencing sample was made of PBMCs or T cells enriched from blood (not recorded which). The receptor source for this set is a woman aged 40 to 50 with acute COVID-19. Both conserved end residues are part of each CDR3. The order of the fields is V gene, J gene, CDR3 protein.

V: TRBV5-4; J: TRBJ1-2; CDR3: CASSFRDRDHGYTF
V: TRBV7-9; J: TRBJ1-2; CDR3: CASSSRTGTGPYGYTF
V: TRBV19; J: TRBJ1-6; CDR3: CASSGTGTKLVALHF
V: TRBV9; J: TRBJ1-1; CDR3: CASSPRDRENTEAFF
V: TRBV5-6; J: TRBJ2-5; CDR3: CASNIRTTSGRQDQETQYF
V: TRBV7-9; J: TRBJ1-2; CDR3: CATFGQGAFGYTF
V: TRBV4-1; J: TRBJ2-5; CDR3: CASSQGLAGETQYF
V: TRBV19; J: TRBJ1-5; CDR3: CASSSGQGGQPQHF
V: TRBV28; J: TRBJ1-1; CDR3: CASPPATGAWSTEAFF
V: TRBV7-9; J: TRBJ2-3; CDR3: CATDPRGVSTDTQYF
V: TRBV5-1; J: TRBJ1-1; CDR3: CASSLQEDRGTEAFF
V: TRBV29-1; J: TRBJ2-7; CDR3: CSVQAGGLIYEQYF
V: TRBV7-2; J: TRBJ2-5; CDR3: CASSAEGGRETQYF
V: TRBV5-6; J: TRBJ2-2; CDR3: CASSLRWVGANTGELFF
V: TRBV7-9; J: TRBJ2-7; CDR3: CASSLGLAGGPVRDEQYF
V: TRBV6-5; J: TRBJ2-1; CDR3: CASSYRSYNEQFF
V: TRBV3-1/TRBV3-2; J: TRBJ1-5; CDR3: CASSQTTGGGQPQHF
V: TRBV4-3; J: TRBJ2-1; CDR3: CASSQDGRGEQFF
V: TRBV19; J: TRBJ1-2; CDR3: CASKQTGMANYGYTF
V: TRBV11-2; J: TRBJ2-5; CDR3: CASSLRQGSYQETQYF
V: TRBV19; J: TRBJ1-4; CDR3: CASSSKGTGTNEKLFF